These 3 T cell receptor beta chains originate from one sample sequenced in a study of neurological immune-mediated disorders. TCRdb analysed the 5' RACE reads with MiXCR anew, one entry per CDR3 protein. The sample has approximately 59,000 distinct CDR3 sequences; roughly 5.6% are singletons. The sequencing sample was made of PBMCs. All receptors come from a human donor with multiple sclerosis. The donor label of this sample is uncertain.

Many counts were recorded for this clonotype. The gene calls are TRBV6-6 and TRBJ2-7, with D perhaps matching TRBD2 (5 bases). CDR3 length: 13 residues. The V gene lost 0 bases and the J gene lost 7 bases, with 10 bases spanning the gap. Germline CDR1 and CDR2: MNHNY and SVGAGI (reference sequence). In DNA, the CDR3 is TGTGCCAGCAGTTACTCCTCCGGGGAGGAGCAGTACTTC. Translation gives CASSYSSGEEQYF.

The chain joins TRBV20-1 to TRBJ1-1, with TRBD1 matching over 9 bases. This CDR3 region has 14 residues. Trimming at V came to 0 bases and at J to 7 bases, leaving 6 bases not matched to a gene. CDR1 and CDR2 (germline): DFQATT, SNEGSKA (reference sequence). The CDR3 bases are TGCAGTGCTAGAGAGGGGACAGGGAGGTTTGAAGCTTTCTTT. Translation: CSAREGTGRFEAFF.

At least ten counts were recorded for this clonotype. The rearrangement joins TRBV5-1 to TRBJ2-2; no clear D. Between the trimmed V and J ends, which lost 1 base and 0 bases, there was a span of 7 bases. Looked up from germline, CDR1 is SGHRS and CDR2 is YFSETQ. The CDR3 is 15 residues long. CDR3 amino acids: CASSLINPNTGELFF. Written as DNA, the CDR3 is TGCGCCAGCAGCTTGATAAACCCGAACACCGGGGAGCTGTTTTTT. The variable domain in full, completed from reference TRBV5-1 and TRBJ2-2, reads KAGVTQTPRYLIKTRGQQVTLSCSPISGHRSVSWYQQTPGQGLQFLFEYFSETQRNKGNFPGRFSGRQFSNSRSEMNVSTLELGDSALYLCASSLINPNTGELFFGEGSRLTVL.